This T cell receptor beta chain was found in a study of Ad26.COV2.S vaccination and SARS-CoV-2 variants (dated by TCRdb to the early 2020s). A note on the overall study: Vaccine-arm donors were drawn from COV1001, a multicentre, randomized, double-blind, placebo-controlled phase I-IIa trial of Ad26.COV2.S in healthy adults. Ad26.COV2.S was administered intramuscularly at 5 x 10^10 or 1 x 10^11 viral particles, either as a single shot or as two shots given 56 days apart. The specificity and breadth of SARS-CoV-2-reactive T cell receptors after Ad26.COV2.S vaccination were assessed by TCRbeta repertoire sequencing. The TCR-sequenced set comprised about 32 samples: around 20 Ad26.COV2.S vaccine recipients, 5 placebo recipients and 8 SARS-CoV-2 convalescent individuals. Trial participants were randomized into five groups of five: low-dose or high-dose Ad26.COV2.S given once or twice, or placebo on both occasions. Investigators remained blinded to trial group allocation during experiments and outcome assessment.

TCRbeta CDR3 regions were sequenced with the immunoSEQ Assay. After extraction, genomic DNA underwent amplification by bias-controlled multiplex PCR, followed by high-throughput sequencing. The authors processed their data as follows. To quantify the absolute abundance of every unique TCRbeta CDR3 region, sequences were collapsed and filtered. T cell fraction was estimated by normalizing TCRbeta template counts to usable DNA, with usable DNA measured through amplification of reference genes found in all nucleated cells. Repertoire TCRs were annotated as SARS-CoV-2-specific when V gene, CDR3 amino acid sequence and J gene were exactly matched to a known reactive TCR set. The reference SARS-CoV-2 TCR set was obtained from MIRA and was filtered for enrichment in COVID-19-positive ImmuneCODE repertoires, whereby public or cross-reactive TCRs were removed. Drawing on the MIRA antigens, annotated TCRs were analysed further at the level of specific ORF or position within ORF. Depth was the summed frequency of annotated unique rearrangements, while breadth was defined as annotated unique rearrangements over total unique productive rearrangements. Two-sided Wilcoxon rank-sum tests were used to compare TCR breadth between groups. The clones in this table, taken by TCRdb from immuneACCESS, are in-frame only. Not every clone is retained; where verified, under half of the shortfall comes from an unresolved V gene, and the cause of the rest is unknown. V, J and clone size are taken as reported in that table, and D and trimming were inferred from the DNA itself. The table for this sample lists some 450,000 clones; 90% of them were counted only once. The top ten clonotypes cover less than 5.5% of the sample.

What the authors observed across the whole study: According to the authors, total T cell responses may have been underestimated by the TCR breadth and depth analyses. After vaccination, spike-specific CD8+ and CD4+ T cell responses were reported to show substantial breadth. The study was not powered to compare responses between vaccine doses or regimens. Vaccine and placebo recipients had similar non-spike TCR breadth, a finding consistent with the vaccine containing only spike. Compared with placebo recipients, Ad26.COV2.S recipients showed higher spike-specific TCR breadth (P = 0.0014).

Per the germline V gene, MDHEN is the CDR1 and SYDVKM is the CDR2. From the cysteine through the phenylalanine, the CDR3 covers 16 amino acids. The retained sequence is limited to the CDR3, 48 bases, with the frame set at the first base. The trim is 8 bases for V and 0 bases for J, with a gap of 19 bases between the germline ends. On this clone: Its target antigen remains unknown. Per-base quality was not reported, and no clone a single base away is much larger than it.

The treatment or condition label for this specimen denotes: roughly 18 received Ad26.COV2.S at low or high dose, single or two shots; about 5 received placebo; per-sample allocation not given. For vaccine and placebo recipients, repertoires were sequenced using samples collected on day 63 after the first injection. Cohort 1b enrolled 20 to 30 adults aged 18-55 years at a single site in Boston, USA, between 29 July and 7 August 2020. Ad26.COV2.S was a replication-incompetent adenovirus type 26 vector that expressed a prefusion-stabilized SARS-CoV-2 spike protein derived from the original Wuhan strain.

The specimen was peripheral blood, collected in a trial of Ad26.COV2.S vaccine versus placebo. This sequence was found in a person between 18 and 65 years old who received the Ad26.COV2.S COVID-19 vaccine or a placebo. The sequence links TRBV28 to TRBJ1-2; TRBD1 is perhaps the D gene, given 5 matching bases. The CDR3: CASGTGETLSNYGYTF. The sequence in DNA is TGTGCCAGCGGGACGGGCGAAACGCTTTCTAACTATGGCTACACCTTC.